This T cell receptor (beta chain) was obtained from a study of control samples from healthy donors and cancer patients. Between the trimmed V and J ends, which lost 0 bases and 4 bases, there was a span of 13 bases. The germline gives CDR1 SGHRS, CDR2 YFSETQ. The CDR3 has 15 amino acids. TCRdb's table, derived via immunoSEQ multiplex PCR, lists solely in-frame clones and lacks some. The profile shows roughly 24,000 clones, approximately 80% of them singletons. The rearrangement joins TRBV5-1 to TRBJ1-1; tentatively, D is TRBD1 (5 bases). The sample comprised PBMCs. The TCR was taken from a man in his fifties or sixties with head and neck cancer. The CDR3 spells CASSLEGPRSTEAFF. The DNA for the CDR3 is TGCGCCAGCAGCTTGGAGGGGCCCCGGTCCACTGAAGCTTTCTTT.